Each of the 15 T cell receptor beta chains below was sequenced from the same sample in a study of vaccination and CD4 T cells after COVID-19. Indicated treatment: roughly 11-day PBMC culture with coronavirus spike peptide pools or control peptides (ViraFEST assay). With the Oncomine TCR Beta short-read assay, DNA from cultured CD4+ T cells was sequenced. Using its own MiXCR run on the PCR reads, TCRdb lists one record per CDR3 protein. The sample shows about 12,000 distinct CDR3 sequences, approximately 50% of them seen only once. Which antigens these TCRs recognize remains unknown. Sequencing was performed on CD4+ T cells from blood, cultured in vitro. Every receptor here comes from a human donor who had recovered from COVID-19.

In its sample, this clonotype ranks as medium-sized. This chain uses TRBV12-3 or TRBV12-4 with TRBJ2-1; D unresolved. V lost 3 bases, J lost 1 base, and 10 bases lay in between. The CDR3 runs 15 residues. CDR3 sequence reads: CASSFSSESYNEQFF. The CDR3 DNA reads TGTGCCAGCAGTTTTTCGTCGGAGTCCTACAATGAGCAGTTCTTC.

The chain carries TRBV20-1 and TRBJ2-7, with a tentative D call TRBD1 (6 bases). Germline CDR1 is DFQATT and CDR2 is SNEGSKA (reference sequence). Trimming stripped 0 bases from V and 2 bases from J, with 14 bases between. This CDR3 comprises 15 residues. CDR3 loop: CSARDIPGQTYEQYF. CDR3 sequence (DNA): TGCAGTGCTAGAGATATTCCTGGACAGACCTACGAGCAGTACTTC.

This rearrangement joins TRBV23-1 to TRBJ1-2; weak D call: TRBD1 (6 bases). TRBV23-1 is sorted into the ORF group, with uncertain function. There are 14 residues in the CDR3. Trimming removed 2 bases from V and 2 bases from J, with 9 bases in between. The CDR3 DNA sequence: TGCGCCAGCAGTCAAGGACAGTTCAACTATGGCTACACCTTC. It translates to CASSQGQFNYGYTF.

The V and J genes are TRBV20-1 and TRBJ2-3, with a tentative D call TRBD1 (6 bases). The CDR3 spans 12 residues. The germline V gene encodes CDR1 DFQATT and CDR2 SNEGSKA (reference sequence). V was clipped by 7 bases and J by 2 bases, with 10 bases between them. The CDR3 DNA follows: TGCAGTGGGACAGTTTCCACAGATACGCAGTATTTT. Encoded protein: CSGTVSTDTQYF.

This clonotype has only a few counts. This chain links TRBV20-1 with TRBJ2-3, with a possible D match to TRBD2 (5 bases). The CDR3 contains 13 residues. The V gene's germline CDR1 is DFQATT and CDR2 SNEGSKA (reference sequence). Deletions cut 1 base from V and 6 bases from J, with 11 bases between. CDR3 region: CSARVGAVDTQYF. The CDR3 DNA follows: TGCAGTGCTAGAGTGGGAGCGGTGGATACGCAGTATTTT.

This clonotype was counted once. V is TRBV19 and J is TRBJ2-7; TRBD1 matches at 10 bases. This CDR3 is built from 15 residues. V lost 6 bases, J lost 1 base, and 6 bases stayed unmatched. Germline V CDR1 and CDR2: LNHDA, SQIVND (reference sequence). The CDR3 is CASRDRGSFSYEQYF. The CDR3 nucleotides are TGTGCCAGTAGGGACAGGGGGTCTTTTTCCTACGAGCAGTACTTC. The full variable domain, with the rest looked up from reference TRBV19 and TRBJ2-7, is DGGITQSPKYLFRKEGQNVTLSCEQNLNHDAMYWYRQDPGQGLRLIYYSQIVNDFQKGDIAEGYSVSREKKESFPLTVTSAQKNPTAFYLCASRDRGSFSYEQYFGPGTRLTVT.

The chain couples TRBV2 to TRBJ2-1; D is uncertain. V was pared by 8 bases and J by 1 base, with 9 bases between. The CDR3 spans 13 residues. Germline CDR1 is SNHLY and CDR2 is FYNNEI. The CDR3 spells CASRPGSYNEQFF. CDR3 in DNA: TGTGCCAGCCGCCCGGGTTCCTACAATGAGCAGTTCTTC.

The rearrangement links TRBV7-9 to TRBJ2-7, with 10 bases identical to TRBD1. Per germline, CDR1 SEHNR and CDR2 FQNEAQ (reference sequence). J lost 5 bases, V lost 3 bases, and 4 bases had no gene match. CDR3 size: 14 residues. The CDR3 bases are TGTGCCAGCAGCTTTAGGGACAGGGGAAACGAGCAGTACTTC. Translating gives CASSFRDRGNEQYF.

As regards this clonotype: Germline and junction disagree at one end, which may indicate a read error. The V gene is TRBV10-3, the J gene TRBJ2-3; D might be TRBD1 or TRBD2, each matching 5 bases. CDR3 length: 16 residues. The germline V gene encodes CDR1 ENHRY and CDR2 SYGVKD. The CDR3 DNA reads TGTGCCAGCAGTATGGGACGCGGAGTAAGCACAGATACGCAGTATTTT. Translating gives CASSMGRGVSTDTQYF.

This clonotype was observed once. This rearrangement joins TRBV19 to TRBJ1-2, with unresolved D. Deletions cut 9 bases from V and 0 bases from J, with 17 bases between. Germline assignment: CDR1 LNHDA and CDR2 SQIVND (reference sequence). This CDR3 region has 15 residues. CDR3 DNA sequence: TGTGCCAGCGGGTGGGGTTCAGACTCTAACTATGGCTACACCTTC. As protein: CASGWGSDSNYGYTF.

This CDR3 reads CSANQREQFF. CDR3 DNA sequence: TGCAGTGCTAACCAGCGTGAGCAGTTCTTC. The chain links TRBV20-1 to TRBJ2-1; D not resolved. The CDR3 loop spans 10 amino acids. Germline-derived CDR1 and CDR2 are DFQATT and SNEGSKA (reference sequence). V shed 4 bases and J shed 9 bases, with 7 bases lying between them.

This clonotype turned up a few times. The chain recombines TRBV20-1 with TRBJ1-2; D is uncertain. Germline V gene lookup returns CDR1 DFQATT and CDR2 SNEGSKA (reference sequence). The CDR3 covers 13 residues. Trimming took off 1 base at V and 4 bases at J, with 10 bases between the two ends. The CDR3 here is CSARASGSYGYTF. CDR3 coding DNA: TGCAGTGCTAGAGCGTCGGGGAGCTATGGCTACACCTTC.

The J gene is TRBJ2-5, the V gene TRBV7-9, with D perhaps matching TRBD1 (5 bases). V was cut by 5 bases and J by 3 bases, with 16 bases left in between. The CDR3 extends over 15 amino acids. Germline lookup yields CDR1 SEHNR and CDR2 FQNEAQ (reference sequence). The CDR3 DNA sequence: TGTGCCAGCAGCCCAAAGGGCCTAGGGGAAGAGACCCAGTACTTC. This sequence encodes CASSPKGLGEETQYF.

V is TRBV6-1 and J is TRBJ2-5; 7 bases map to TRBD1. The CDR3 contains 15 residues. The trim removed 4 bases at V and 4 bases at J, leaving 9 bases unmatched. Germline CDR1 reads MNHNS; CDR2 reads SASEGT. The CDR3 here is CASSATGSILETQYF. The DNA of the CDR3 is TGTGCCAGCAGTGCGACAGGGAGCATTCTAGAGACCCAGTACTTC.

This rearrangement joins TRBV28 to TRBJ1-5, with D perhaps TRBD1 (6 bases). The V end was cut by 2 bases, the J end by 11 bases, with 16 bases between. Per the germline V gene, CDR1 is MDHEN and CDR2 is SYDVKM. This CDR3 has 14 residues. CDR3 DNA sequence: TGTGCCAGCAGTTTAGAGGGGGGGCTGAAGACCCAGCATTTT. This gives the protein CASSLEGGLKTQHF.